This T cell receptor beta chain was identified in a study of blood T cell repertoires in COVID-19. Study-level information: COVID-19 samples, acute and convalescent, were from the United States, Italy and Spain. PBMCs, B-cell-depleted T cells, or T cells were the source of the cDNA or gDNA that made up the material.

Seattle's cohort entered during active infection and was followed longitudinally. The CDR3 extends over 16 amino acids. The germline V gene has CDR1 KGHSH and CDR2 LQKENI. Trimming pared 2 bases from V and 0 bases from J, leaving 11 bases between. Original analysis: Estimation of nucleated cell counts was performed using reference gene primer amplification. Method: immunoSEQ multiplex PCR; TCRdb's copy keeps in-frame clones and lacks some. From that table come the V and J calls and clone size; the DNA was used to work out D and trimming. Found here are around 170,000 clones, under 85% of them singletons; the top ten hold about 8.3%.

The rearrangement links TRBV18 to TRBJ1-5; no firm D call. The sequencing input was peripheral blood. This clonotype was sampled from an older woman with COVID-19, enrolled during active disease. CDR3 in DNA: TGTGCCAGCTCACCAGGGCAGCCTAATAGCAATCAGCCCCAGCATTTT. This encodes CASSPGQPNSNQPQHF.